This record looks at one T cell receptor (beta chain) sequence and its context. This specimen belongs to a study of CD8+ T cells in alopecia areata. CDR1 and CDR2 (germline): SGHRS, YFSETQ. There are 15 residues in the CDR3. V was clipped by 2 bases and J by 2 bases; unmatched bases: 4. cDNA serving as the sequencing template came from extracted, reverse transcribed RNA. Sequencing used immunoSEQ multiplex PCR; TCRdb keeps in-frame clones, though not all of them. The data show some 95,000 clones, with 35% to 45% seen just once and 0.79% held by the top ten. The sequenced sample was CD4+ T cells sorted from blood. This TCR was sampled from a human donor with alopecia areata. The chain joins TRBV5-1 to TRBJ2-5; 9 bases match TRBD2. The CDR3 region has the DNA TGCGCCAGCAGCTTTTTTAGCGGGAGTCAAGAGACCCAGTACTTC. Amino acid sequence: CASSFFSGSQETQYF.